This T cell receptor beta chain was profiled in a study of cytomegalovirus exposure and HLA in healthy donors. This CDR3 has 17 amino acids. V lost 1 base and J lost 6, with 18 bases in between. Germline lookup yields CDR1 SGHVS and CDR2 FQNEAQ. Donors sampled were nominally healthy, though unrecorded immune exposures were likely. Use of 60 Vbeta and 13 Jbeta primers characterized the PCR. Generated by immunoSEQ multiplex PCR, the TCRdb table keeps only in-frame clones and is missing some. The table records about 100,000 clones, approximately 80% of them present only once. The TCR comes from a male donor in good health and CMV-seronegative. The chain carries TRBV7-8 and TRBJ2-2, with D perhaps matching TRBD2 (6 bases). Sequencing was performed on PBMCs. This CDR3 is CASSLVPAGAPPGELFF. The CDR3 DNA follows: TGTGCCAGCAGCTTAGTCCCAGCGGGCGCCCCCCCCGGGGAGCTGTTTTTT.